The 16 T cell receptor beta chains listed next were all sequenced from one sample in a study of blood T cell repertoires in COVID-19. Method: immunoSEQ multiplex PCR; TCRdb's copy keeps in-frame clones and lacks some. The table includes around 56,000 clones, 81% detected once. Material: peripheral blood. These TCRs come from an elderly woman with active or convalescent COVID-19.

The V and J genes are TRBV7-3 and TRBJ1-3, with 8 nucleotides matching TRBD1. The CDR3 spans 15 residues. Trimming cost V 2 bases and J 2 bases; bases outside gene matches: 2. From germline, CDR1 is SGHTA and CDR2 FQGTGA. The CDR3 DNA follows: TGTGCCAGCAGCTTACAGGGGGCGGCTGGAAACACCATATATTTT. It specifies CASSLQGAAGNTIYF.

This chain connects TRBV9 to TRBJ1-1, with D perhaps matching TRBD1 (6 bases). Per the germline V gene, CDR1 is SGDLS and CDR2 is YYNGEE. This CDR3 is 15 amino acids long. V lost 0 bases and J lost 1, with 10 bases in between. CDR3 protein: CASSVGTGSNTEAFF. The CDR3 coding sequence is TGTGCCAGCAGCGTAGGAACAGGGTCGAACACTGAAGCTTTCTTT.

This chain links TRBV9 with TRBJ1-1; 9 bases align to TRBD1. There are 16 residues in the CDR3. The V gene end was trimmed by 2 bases and the J gene end by 3 bases; junction bases not matched to a gene: 8. CDR1 and CDR2 (germline): SGDLS, YYNGEE. Here the CDR3 reads CASSVTGTGFDTEAFF. As DNA, the CDR3 is TGTGCCAGCAGCGTTACCGGGACAGGGTTTGACACTGAAGCTTTCTTT.

This chain uses TRBV5-1 with TRBJ1-1; D is undetermined. The CDR3 covers 14 residues. Germline values: CDR1 SGHRS, CDR2 YFSETQ. V lost 2 bases and J lost 0, with 8 bases in between. The CDR3 DNA follows: TGCGCCAGCAGCTTCGAGTTTTTGAACACTGAAGCTTTCTTT. Protein sequence: CASSFEFLNTEAFF.

The chain couples TRBV6-5 to TRBJ1-2, with D possibly matching TRBD1 (6 bases). This CDR3 has 14 amino acids. Germline V gives CDR1 MNHEY, CDR2 SVGAGI. The V and J ends lost 8 bases and 3 bases respectively, with 16 bases between them. The CDR3 bases are TGTGCCAGCGAAAAACAGGGAAGGTACTATGGCTACACCTTC. Its protein is CASEKQGRYYGYTF.

This sequence joins TRBV7-2 and TRBJ1-5; weak D call: TRBD1 (5 bases). Deletions cut 1 base from V and 4 bases from J, with 11 bases between. CDR3 length equals 15 residues. Looked up from germline, CDR1 is SGHTA and CDR2 is FQGNSA. This CDR3 reads CASSLEQAPNQPQHF. CDR3 nucleotide sequence: TGTGCCAGCAGCTTAGAACAGGCGCCGAATCAGCCCCAGCATTTT.

V usage is TRBV20-1 and J usage is TRBJ1-2; the D is unclear. CDR3 length: 11 amino acids. Trimming shortened V by 2 bases and J by 7 bases, and 8 bases separated the two germline ends. CDR1 is DFQATT and CDR2 is SNEGSKA in the germline V gene (reference sequence). CDR3 bases: TGCAGTGCTAGACCCCTATTTGGCTACACCTTC. Amino acids: CSARPLFGYTF.

CDR3 in DNA: TGTGCCAGTAGTATCTCGGGGTTAGAGGGAGATACGCAGTATTTT. It codes for CASSISGLEGDTQYF. The chain combines TRBV19 with TRBJ2-3; TRBD2 is a possible D gene (5 bases). The CDR3 is made up of 15 amino acids. Trimming took 3 bases from V and 5 from J, leaving 15 bases between them. Germline values: CDR1 LNHDA, CDR2 SQIVND (reference sequence). The full variable domain, its missing parts supplied by reference TRBV19 and TRBJ2-3, is DGGITQSPKYLFRKEGQNVTLSCEQNLNHDAMYWYRQDPGQGLRLIYYSQIVNDFQKGDIAEGYSVSREKKESFPLTVTSAQKNPTAFYLCASSISGLEGDTQYFGPGTRLTVL.

The chain links TRBV4-3 to TRBJ1-2; TRBD1 agrees at 7 bases. Germline assignment: CDR1 LGHNA and CDR2 YSLEER. The junction had 2 bases not matched to a gene; V was cut back by 0 bases and J by 4 bases. This CDR3 has 14 amino acids. CDR3: CASSQDRDSYGYTF. As DNA, the CDR3 is TGCGCCAGCAGCCAAGATCGGGACAGCTATGGCTACACCTTC.

The rearrangement uses TRBV6-6 and TRBJ1-2; TRBD1 matches 8 bases. Germline V gene lookup returns CDR1 MNHNY and CDR2 SVGAGI (reference sequence). This CDR3 has 14 amino acids. Trimming at V came to 2 bases and at J to 3 bases, leaving 2 bases not matched to a gene. The CDR3 here is CASSYPTGDYGYTF. The DNA of the CDR3 is TGTGCCAGCAGTTACCCGACAGGGGACTATGGCTACACCTTC.

There are a few counts of this clone. This sequence joins TRBV4-3 and TRBJ1-3; D is ambiguous. The CDR3 runs to 14 residues. Trimming removed 2 bases from V and 1 base from J, with 6 bases in between. CDR1 LGHNA and CDR2 YSLEER come from the germline V gene. The chain's CDR3 is CASSQMASGNTIYF. CDR3 in DNA: TGCGCCAGCAGCCAAATGGCTTCTGGAAACACCATATATTTT.

The sample holds many counts of this clone. V and J are TRBV7-9 and TRBJ2-7; D ambiguous. CDR1 is SEHNR, CDR2 FQNEAQ, per germline (reference sequence). Deletions cut 5 bases from V and 12 bases from J, with 20 bases between. This CDR3 region has 13 residues. CDR3 residues: CASSLQTPWAPYF. The CDR3 DNA follows: TGTGCCAGCAGCCTACAGACCCCCTGGGCGCCGTACTTC.

DNA of the CDR3: TGCAGCGTCCCGGGAGGGGACAGGGTGAGCAATGAGCAGTTCTTC. Its translation: CSVPGGDRVSNEQFF. The rearrangement uses TRBV29-1 and TRBJ2-1, with D perhaps TRBD1 (9 bases). Between the trimmed V and J ends, which lost 6 bases and 6 bases, there was a span of 21 bases. The CDR3 consists of 15 residues. Germline V CDR1 and CDR2: SQVTM, ANQGSEA.

The chain couples TRBV7-6 to TRBJ2-5; 10 bases are a match to TRBD1. Germline CDR1 is SGHVS and CDR2 is FNYEAQ. This CDR3 has 16 amino acids. The V and J ends lost 1 base and 5 bases, in that order; junction bases with no gene match: 7. The CDR3 sequence: CASSLVGGQGMETQYF. The CDR3, as DNA: TGTGCCAGCAGCTTAGTAGGGGGACAGGGGATGGAGACCCAGTACTTC.

The chain employs TRBV2 and TRBJ2-7; 7 nucleotides line up with TRBD1. This CDR3 contains 14 residues. CDR1 SNHLY and CDR2 FYNNEI come from the germline V gene. V lost 4 bases, J lost 3 bases, and 6 bases stayed unmatched. As DNA, the CDR3 is TGTGCCAGCAGTGTAGGTCAGGGGGTCTACGAGCAGTACTTC. Translating gives CASSVGQGVYEQYF.

This chain uses TRBV6-2 or TRBV6-3 with TRBJ2-1, with 9 nucleotides matching TRBD1. Germline V CDR1 and CDR2: MNHEY, SVGEGT. The length of the CDR3 is 14 residues. The trim removed 6 bases at V and 4 bases at J, leaving 4 bases unmatched. CDR3 loop: CASSTGGGYNEQFF. CDR3 sequence (DNA): TGTGCCAGCAGCACAGGGGGCGGGTACAATGAGCAGTTCTTC.